This is a list of T cell receptor beta chains from one sample in a study of beta chain features in type 1 diabetes. The table came from immunoSEQ multiplex PCR; TCRdb's copy has only in-frame clones and leaves some out. The sample has some 15,000 clones, more than 60% seen once. The source material was Tregs from blood. The receptors come from a young man with type 1 diabetes. The CDR3 runs from the conserved cysteine through the conserved F or W. The order of the fields is J gene, V gene, clone size, D gene, CDR3 DNA, CDR3 protein. D genes are given only for firm matches. A clone size is listed for some rows: how often the clone was seen (once, few, many), or a class if it is expanded.

j_call: TRBJ1-5
v_call: TRBV2
clone_size: NA
d_call: NA
cdr3_nt: TGTGCCAGCAGTGATCAGGGGACCAATCAGCCCCAGCATTTT
cdr3_aa: CASSDQGTNQPQHF

j_call: TRBJ2-1
v_call: TRBV6-6
clone_size: few
d_call: TRBD2
cdr3_nt: TGTGCCAGCAGTTACTCGGGCGGGGGGTACAATGAGCAGTTCTTC
cdr3_aa: CASSYSGGGYNEQFF

j_call: TRBJ1-4
v_call: TRBV7-9
clone_size: few
d_call: NA
cdr3_nt: TGTGCCAGCAGCTTACAGGGCGATACTAATGAAAAACTGTTTTTT
cdr3_aa: CASSLQGDTNEKLFF

j_call: TRBJ2-1
v_call: TRBV6-5
clone_size: NA
d_call: NA
cdr3_nt: TGTGCCAGCAGTGGGCAATATAGCTCCTACAATGAGCAGTTCTTC
cdr3_aa: CASSGQYSSYNEQFF

j_call: TRBJ2-1
v_call: TRBV11-1
clone_size: NA
d_call: TRBD2
cdr3_nt: TGTGCCAGCAGCTTAGAACTAGCGGGAGACAATGAGCAGTTCTTC
cdr3_aa: CASSLELAGDNEQFF

j_call: TRBJ2-7
v_call: TRBV27
clone_size: once
d_call: NA
cdr3_nt: TGTGCCAGCAGTTGGACGGGACAAGCCTACGAGCAGTACTTC
cdr3_aa: CASSWTGQAYEQYF

j_call: TRBJ1-1
v_call: TRBV27
clone_size: once
d_call: NA
cdr3_nt: TGTGCCAGCAGTTCCCCACAGAAGAACACTGAAGCTTTCTTT
cdr3_aa: CASSSPQKNTEAFF

j_call: TRBJ2-7
v_call: TRBV6-1
clone_size: few
d_call: NA
cdr3_nt: TGTGCCAGCAGTGGGGGCCCTGGAATGGAGCAGTACTTC
cdr3_aa: CASSGGPGMEQYF

j_call: TRBJ2-1
v_call: TRBV7-2
clone_size: NA
d_call: TRBD2
cdr3_nt: TGTGCCAGCAGCCTGGGACTACCACCTGACAATGAGCAGTTCTTC
cdr3_aa: CASSLGLPPDNEQFF

j_call: TRBJ1-2
v_call: TRBV6-5
clone_size: NA
d_call: TRBD1
cdr3_nt: TGTGCCAGCAGTTCCGGACAGGGTATTCTTCTATATGGCTACACCTTC
cdr3_aa: CASSSGQGILLYGYTF

j_call: TRBJ1-5
v_call: TRBV27
clone_size: NA
d_call: NA
cdr3_nt: TGTGCCAGCAGTCTCGCGCCCGGAGGCAATCAGCCCCAGCATTTT
cdr3_aa: CASSLAPGGNQPQHF

j_call: TRBJ2-7
v_call: TRBV2
clone_size: few
d_call: NA
cdr3_nt: TGTGCCAGCAGTGAAAGGCAGGGGTACGAGCAGTACTTC
cdr3_aa: CASSERQGYEQYF

j_call: TRBJ1-5
v_call: TRBV5-1
clone_size: NA
d_call: TRBD1
cdr3_nt: TGCGCCAGCAGCCTCGGACAGGGCGTTAATCAGCCCCAGCATTTT
cdr3_aa: CASSLGQGVNQPQHF

j_call: TRBJ2-1
v_call: TRBV4-1
clone_size: NA
d_call: NA
cdr3_nt: TGCGCCAGCAGCCAAGACCAGACAGGGAGGAATGAGCAGTTCTTC
cdr3_aa: CASSQDQTGRNEQFF

j_call: TRBJ2-1
v_call: TRBV29-1
clone_size: few
d_call: TRBD2
cdr3_nt: TGCAGCGTCGCGGGAGGGTACAATGAGCAGTTCTTC
cdr3_aa: CSVAGGYNEQFF

j_call: TRBJ2-2
v_call: TRBV25-1
clone_size: NA
d_call: TRBD2
cdr3_nt: TGTGCCAGCAGTCAGGGACTAGCCCTCACCGGGGAGCTGTTTTTT
cdr3_aa: CASSQGLALTGELFF

j_call: TRBJ1-1
v_call: TRBV29-1
clone_size: NA
d_call: TRBD1
cdr3_nt: TGCAGCGTTTCCGGACAGGGAATGAACACTGAAGCTTTCTTT
cdr3_aa: CSVSGQGMNTEAFF

j_call: TRBJ2-7
v_call: TRBV7-2
clone_size: NA
d_call: NA
cdr3_nt: TGTGCCAGCAGCTTACACCGAGGGGGGGAGGTGACCTACGAGCAGTACTTC
cdr3_aa: CASSLHRGGEVTYEQYF

j_call: TRBJ2-5
v_call: TRBV2
clone_size: NA
d_call: NA
cdr3_nt: TGTGCCAGCAGTGAGATAGGGGGGGCGAGTGAGACCCAGTACTTC
cdr3_aa: CASSEIGGASETQYF

j_call: TRBJ2-3
v_call: TRBV5-1
clone_size: NA
d_call: TRBD2
cdr3_nt: TGCGCCAGCAGGCCCGGGCTAGCGGGATTCACGTATACGCAGTATTTT
cdr3_aa: CASRPGLAGFTYTQYF

j_call: TRBJ2-2
v_call: TRBV18
clone_size: NA
d_call: TRBD2
cdr3_nt: TGTGCCAGCTCACCAGAGTTACTAGCGGCCACCGGGGAGCTGTTTTTT
cdr3_aa: CASSPELLAATGELFF

j_call: TRBJ2-1
v_call: TRBV6-5
clone_size: NA
d_call: TRBD1
cdr3_nt: TGTGCCAGCAGTTATACGGGACAGGGTACTGAGCAGTTCTTC
cdr3_aa: CASSYTGQGTEQFF

j_call: TRBJ1-4
v_call: TRBV5-1
clone_size: NA
d_call: NA
cdr3_nt: TGCGCCAGCAGCTTGGGAGGATCTAATGAAAAACTGTTTTTT
cdr3_aa: CASSLGGSNEKLFF

j_call: TRBJ2-7
v_call: TRBV6-5
clone_size: NA
d_call: TRBD2
cdr3_nt: TGTGCCAGCAGTTCTCTTTCGACTAGCGGGAGAGGAGAGCAGTACTTC
cdr3_aa: CASSSLSTSGRGEQYF

j_call: TRBJ2-7
v_call: TRBV4-1
clone_size: NA
d_call: NA
cdr3_nt: TGCGCCAGCAGCCAAGTTCCAGGGTCGGTCGAGCAGTACTTC
cdr3_aa: CASSQVPGSVEQYF

j_call: TRBJ2-3
v_call: TRBV11-3
clone_size: NA
d_call: NA
cdr3_nt: TGTGCCAGCAACGGCGGGGGCACAGATACGCAGTATTTT
cdr3_aa: CASNGGGTDTQYF

j_call: TRBJ2-3
v_call: TRBV5-4
clone_size: NA
d_call: TRBD2
cdr3_nt: TGTGCCAGCAGCCCCGGACTAGCGGGAGCGCCCGACACAGATACGCAGTATTTT
cdr3_aa: CASSPGLAGAPDTDTQYF

j_call: TRBJ2-7
v_call: TRBV6-5
clone_size: NA
d_call: TRBD1
cdr3_nt: TGTGCCAGCAGTCGTCGACAGGGGGCGTCGGGCGAGCAGTACTTC
cdr3_aa: CASSRRQGASGEQYF

j_call: TRBJ1-1
v_call: TRBV10-3
clone_size: once
d_call: NA
cdr3_nt: TGTGCCATCAGTCGGTCGGCAGGGAACACTGAAGCTTTCTTT
cdr3_aa: CAISRSAGNTEAFF

j_call: TRBJ2-1
v_call: TRBV6-5
clone_size: NA
d_call: NA
cdr3_nt: TGTGCCAGCAGTTACGGACTCTACAATGAGCAGTTCTTC
cdr3_aa: CASSYGLYNEQFF

j_call: TRBJ2-3
v_call: TRBV11-3
clone_size: few
d_call: NA
cdr3_nt: TGTGCCAGCAGCAGCCACGTGGATACGCAGTATTTT
cdr3_aa: CASSSHVDTQYF

j_call: TRBJ2-7
v_call: TRBV9
clone_size: NA
d_call: TRBD1
cdr3_nt: TGTGCCAGCAGCGCCCGACAGGGATCCTACGAGCAGTACTTC
cdr3_aa: CASSARQGSYEQYF

j_call: TRBJ2-7
v_call: TRBV6-5
clone_size: NA
d_call: NA
cdr3_nt: TGTGCCAGCAGTTACTCGGCAGGGAACCCCCACGAGCAGTACTTC
cdr3_aa: CASSYSAGNPHEQYF

j_call: TRBJ2-1
v_call: TRBV6-1
clone_size: few
d_call: NA
cdr3_nt: TGTGCCACCAAGACGGGACTGGACTACAATGAGCAGTTCTTC
cdr3_aa: CATKTGLDYNEQFF

j_call: TRBJ2-2
v_call: TRBV5-1
clone_size: few
d_call: TRBD2
cdr3_nt: TGCGCCAGCATGGGAACTAGCGGGGGCTCTGGCGGGGAGCTGTTTTTT
cdr3_aa: CASMGTSGGSGGELFF

j_call: TRBJ1-6
v_call: TRBV5-5
clone_size: NA
d_call: TRBD1
cdr3_nt: TGTGCCAGCACCCTGGGACAGCTTAATTCACCCCTCCACTTT
cdr3_aa: CASTLGQLNSPLHF

j_call: TRBJ1-6
v_call: TRBV6-1
clone_size: NA
d_call: NA
cdr3_nt: TGTGCCAGCAGTGGCCCAGGGGTCGGCCAGGGTTCACCCCTCCACTTT
cdr3_aa: CASSGPGVGQGSPLHF

j_call: TRBJ2-5
v_call: TRBV19
clone_size: NA
d_call: NA
cdr3_nt: TGTGCCAGTAGTATTTCCGCCCAGGGTGAGACCCAGTACTTC
cdr3_aa: CASSISAQGETQYF

j_call: TRBJ1-1
v_call: TRBV11-2
clone_size: NA
d_call: NA
cdr3_nt: TGTGCCAGCAGCTCTACGGGGGTGGGGAACACTGAAGCTTTCTTT
cdr3_aa: CASSSTGVGNTEAFF

j_call: TRBJ1-1
v_call: TRBV19
clone_size: medium-sized
d_call: TRBD1
cdr3_nt: TGTGCCAGTAGGCACCAGGGGGGGAACACTGAAGCTTTCTTT
cdr3_aa: CASRHQGGNTEAFF

j_call: TRBJ2-1
v_call: TRBV7-9
clone_size: NA
d_call: NA
cdr3_nt: TGTGCCAGCAGCTCACAGGGTTATGAGCAGTTCTTC
cdr3_aa: CASSSQGYEQFF

j_call: TRBJ2-2
v_call: TRBV5-4
clone_size: NA
d_call: TRBD2
cdr3_nt: TGTGCCAGCAGCCCAGGACTAGTGGTCGGGGAGCTGTTTTTT
cdr3_aa: CASSPGLVVGELFF

j_call: TRBJ1-1
v_call: TRBV4-2
clone_size: NA
d_call: NA
cdr3_nt: TGTGCCAGCAGACGACAGGAGAACACTGAAGCTTTCTTT
cdr3_aa: CASRRQENTEAFF

j_call: TRBJ2-7
v_call: TRBV2
clone_size: NA
d_call: TRBD1
cdr3_nt: TGTGCCAGCTCGGGACAGGGAAGGTACGAGCAGTACTTC
cdr3_aa: CASSGQGRYEQYF

j_call: TRBJ2-2
v_call: TRBV9
clone_size: NA
d_call: NA
cdr3_nt: TGTGCCAGCAGCCCCGCACCGGGATCCCCCGGGGAGCTGTTTTTT
cdr3_aa: CASSPAPGSPGELFF

j_call: TRBJ1-2
v_call: TRBV7-9
clone_size: few
d_call: TRBD1
cdr3_nt: TGTGCCAGCAGCTTAGGTCCTGACAGGGTTGGAGGCTACACCTTC
cdr3_aa: CASSLGPDRVGGYTF

j_call: TRBJ1-1
v_call: TRBV18
clone_size: NA
d_call: NA
cdr3_nt: TGTGCCAGCTCCCCCATGACAGGAGCACCTGAAGCTTTCTTT
cdr3_aa: CASSPMTGAPEAFF

j_call: TRBJ2-3
v_call: TRBV6-1
clone_size: NA
d_call: NA
cdr3_nt: TGTGCCAGCAAACATACCACAGATACGCAGTATTTT
cdr3_aa: CASKHTTDTQYF

j_call: TRBJ2-5
v_call: TRBV10-3
clone_size: few
d_call: TRBD2
cdr3_nt: TGTGCCATCAGTGCCGGACTAGCGGGGACGAACCAAGAGACCCAGTACTTC
cdr3_aa: CAISAGLAGTNQETQYF

j_call: TRBJ1-1
v_call: TRBV5-1
clone_size: NA
d_call: NA
cdr3_nt: TGCGCCAGCAGCTTGGTTGGACACTTGAACACTGAAGCTTTCTTT
cdr3_aa: CASSLVGHLNTEAFF

j_call: TRBJ2-7
v_call: TRBV5-1
clone_size: NA
d_call: NA
cdr3_nt: TGCGCCAGCAGCTTGGAATCAGGGGGAGGCGAGCAGTACTTC
cdr3_aa: CASSLESGGGEQYF

j_call: TRBJ1-5
v_call: TRBV29-1
clone_size: NA
d_call: NA
cdr3_nt: TGCAGCGTTGCGGAGGGGCCGGAATCGGCCCAGCATTTT
cdr3_aa: CSVAEGPESAQHF

j_call: TRBJ2-3
v_call: TRBV7-2
clone_size: NA
d_call: TRBD2
cdr3_nt: TGTGCCAGCAGCTTAGCCGCTAGCGGAGTAGATACGCAGTATTTT
cdr3_aa: CASSLAASGVDTQYF